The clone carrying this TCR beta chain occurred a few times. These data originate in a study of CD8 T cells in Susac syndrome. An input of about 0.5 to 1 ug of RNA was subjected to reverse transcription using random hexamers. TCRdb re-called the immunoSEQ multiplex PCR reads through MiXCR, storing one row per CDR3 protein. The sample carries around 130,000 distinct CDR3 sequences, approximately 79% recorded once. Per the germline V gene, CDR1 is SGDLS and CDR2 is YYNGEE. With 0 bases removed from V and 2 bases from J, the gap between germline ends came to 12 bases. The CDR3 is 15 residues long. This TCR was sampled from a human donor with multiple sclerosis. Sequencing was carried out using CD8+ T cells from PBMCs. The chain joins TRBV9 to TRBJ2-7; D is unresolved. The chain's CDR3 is CASSVEHGITYEQYF. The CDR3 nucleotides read TGTGCCAGCAGCGTAGAACACGGAATAACCTACGAGCAGTACTTC.